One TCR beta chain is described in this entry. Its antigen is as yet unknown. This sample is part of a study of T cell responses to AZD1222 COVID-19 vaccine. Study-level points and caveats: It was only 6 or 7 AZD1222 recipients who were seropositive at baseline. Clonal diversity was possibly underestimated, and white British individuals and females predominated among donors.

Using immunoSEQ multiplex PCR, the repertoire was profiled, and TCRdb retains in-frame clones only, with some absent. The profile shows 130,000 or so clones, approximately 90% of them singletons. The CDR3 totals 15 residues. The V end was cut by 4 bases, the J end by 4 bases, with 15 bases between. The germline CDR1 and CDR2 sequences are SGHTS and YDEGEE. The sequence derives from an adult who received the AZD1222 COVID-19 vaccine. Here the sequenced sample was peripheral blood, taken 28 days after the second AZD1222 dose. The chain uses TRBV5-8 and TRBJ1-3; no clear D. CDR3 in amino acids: CASSPEDRPGNTIYF. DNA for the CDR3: TGTGCCAGCAGCCCCGAGGATCGGCCAGGAAACACCATATATTTT.